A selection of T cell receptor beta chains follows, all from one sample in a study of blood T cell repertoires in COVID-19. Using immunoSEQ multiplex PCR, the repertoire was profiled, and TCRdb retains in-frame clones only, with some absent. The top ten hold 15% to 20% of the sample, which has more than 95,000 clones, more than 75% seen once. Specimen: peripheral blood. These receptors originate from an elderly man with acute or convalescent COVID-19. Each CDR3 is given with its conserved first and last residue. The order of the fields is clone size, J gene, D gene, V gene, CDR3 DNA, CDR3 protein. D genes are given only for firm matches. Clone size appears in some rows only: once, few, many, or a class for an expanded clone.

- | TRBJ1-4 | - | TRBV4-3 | TGCGCCAGCAGCCAAGATTTCACAGGGAATAATGAAAAACTGTTTTTT | CASSQDFTGNNEKLFF
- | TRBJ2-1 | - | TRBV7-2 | TGTGCCAGCAGCTTCGATAGGGAAAGGACAAATGAGCAGTTCTTC | CASSFDRERTNEQFF
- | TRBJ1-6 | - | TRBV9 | TGTGCCAGCAGCGCCCTAACAGGGAACAATTCACCCCTCCACTTT | CASSALTGNNSPLHF
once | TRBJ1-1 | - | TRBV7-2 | TGTGCCAGCAGCTCAGAAACAGGGCTCGGCGCTGAAGCTTTCTTT | CASSSETGLGAEAFF
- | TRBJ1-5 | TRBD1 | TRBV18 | TGTGCCAGCTCACCTTCGGACAGGGTAAAGAATCAGCCCCAGCATTTT | CASSPSDRVKNQPQHF
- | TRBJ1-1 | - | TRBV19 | TGTGCCAGTAGTTCAGACAGGAGAAACACTGAAGCTTTCTTT | CASSSDRRNTEAFF
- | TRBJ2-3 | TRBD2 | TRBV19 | TGTGCCAGTAGTATTGAATCGGGAGGGTTAGATACGCAGTATTTT | CASSIESGGLDTQYF
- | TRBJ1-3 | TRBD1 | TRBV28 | TGTGCCAGCAGTTTTCCGCGGGACAGGGGGCTAGGAAACACCATATATTTT | CASSFPRDRGLGNTIYF
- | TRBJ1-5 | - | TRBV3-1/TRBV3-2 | TGTGCCAGCAGCCAGGGGCCTCAGCCCCAGCATTTT | CASSQGPQPQHF
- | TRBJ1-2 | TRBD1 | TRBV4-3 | TGCGCCAGCAGCCCTACAGGGGTTGGGGGCTACACCTTC | CASSPTGVGGYTF
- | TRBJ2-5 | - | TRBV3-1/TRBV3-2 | TGTGCCAGCAGGTCCGTTCAAGAGACCCAGTACTTC | CASRSVQETQYF
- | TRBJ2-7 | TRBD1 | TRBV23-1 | TGCGCCAGCAGTCCAAATTCAGGGGGCCCTTACGAGCAGTACTTC | CASSPNSGGPYEQYF
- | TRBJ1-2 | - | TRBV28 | TGTGCCACGACAACGAACTATGGCTACACCTTC | CATTTNYGYTF
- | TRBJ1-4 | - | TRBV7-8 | TGTGCCAGCAGTACAGAGGGTCGGGTGACTAATGAAAAACTGTTTTTT | CASSTEGRVTNEKLFF
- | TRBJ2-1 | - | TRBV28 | TGTGCCAGCATCCCTGGCGGGGCACTCTATGAGCAGTTCTTC | CASIPGGALYEQFF
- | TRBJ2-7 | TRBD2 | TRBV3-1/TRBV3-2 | TGTGCCAGCAGCCTCGGACTAGGCTCCTACGAGCAGTACTTC | CASSLGLGSYEQYF
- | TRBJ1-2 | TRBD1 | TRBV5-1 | TGCGCCAGCAGCTTCGTCGACAGGGGGACGGATGGCTACACCTTC | CASSFVDRGTDGYTF
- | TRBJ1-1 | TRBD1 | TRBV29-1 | TGCAGCGCGGACAGGGGGTTCAACACTGAAGCTTTCTTT | CSADRGFNTEAFF
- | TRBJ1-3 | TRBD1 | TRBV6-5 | TGTGCCAGCAGTCGGGACAGAGCCTCTGGAAACACCATATATTTT | CASSRDRASGNTIYF
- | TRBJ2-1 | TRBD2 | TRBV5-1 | TGCGCCAGCAGCTTGAGGAGCGGGGGGGAGATAGCCTACAATGAGCAGTTCTTC | CASSLRSGGEIAYNEQFF
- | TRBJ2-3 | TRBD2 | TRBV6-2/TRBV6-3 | TGTGCCAGCAGTTACTCGATGTGGGAGGGGTCGGATACGCAGTATTTT | CASSYSMWEGSDTQYF
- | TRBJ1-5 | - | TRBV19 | TGTGCCAGTACCCTCGCCCCTATGACACCCTATAGCAATCAGCCCCAGCATTTT | CASTLAPMTPYSNQPQHF
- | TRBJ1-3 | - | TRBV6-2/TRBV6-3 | TGTGCCAGCAGTTACCCGGGGAGGACAACTGGAAACACCATATATTTT | CASSYPGRTTGNTIYF
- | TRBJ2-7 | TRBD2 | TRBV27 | TGTGCCAGCAGCCGACTAGCGGGGCCATCCTACGAGCAGTACTTC | CASSRLAGPSYEQYF
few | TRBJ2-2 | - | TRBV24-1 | TGTGCCACCAGGGGAGCTGTAGGCGGGGAGCTGTTTTTT | CATRGAVGGELFF
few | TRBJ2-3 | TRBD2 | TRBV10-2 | TGCGCCAGCAGACTTGGGACTAGCGGGACGCGCACAGATACGCAGTATTTT | CASRLGTSGTRTDTQYF
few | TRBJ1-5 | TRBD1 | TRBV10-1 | TGCGCCAGCAGTTTGAAAAGGGGGCAAGGTCAGCCCCAGCATTTT | CASSLKRGQGQPQHF
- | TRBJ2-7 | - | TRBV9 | TGTGCCAGCAGCCCGGAGGGGCGGGACGGTCACGAGCAGTACTTC | CASSPEGRDGHEQYF
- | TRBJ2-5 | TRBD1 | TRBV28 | TGTGCCAGCAGTCAGGGACAGGTCCGGAGGGAGACCCAGTACTTC | CASSQGQVRRETQYF
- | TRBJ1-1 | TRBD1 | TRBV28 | TGCGTAACCGGGACAGGGCTTTTGGAAGCTTTCTTT | CVTGTGLLEAFF
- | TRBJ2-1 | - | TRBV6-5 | TGTGCCAGCAGTTACTCTGGGCACTCCAATGAGCAGTTCTTC | CASSYSGHSNEQFF
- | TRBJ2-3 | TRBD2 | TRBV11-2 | TGTGCCAGCAGCCCTAGCGGGAGCACAGATACGCAGTATTTT | CASSPSGSTDTQYF
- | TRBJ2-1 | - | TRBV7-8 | TGTGCCAGCAGCTACCGGGGTGGCTCCTACAATGAGCAGTTCTTC | CASSYRGGSYNEQFF
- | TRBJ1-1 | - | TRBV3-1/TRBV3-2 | TGTGCCAGTACTTCAGAATACCAGGACCTTAGGACTCCCTTAATGAACACTGAAGCTTTCTTT | CASTSEYQDLRTPLMNTEAFF
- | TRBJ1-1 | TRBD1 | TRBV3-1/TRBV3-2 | TGTGCCAGCAGCCGACCGGGACAGGTGAACACTGAAGCTTTCTTT | CASSRPGQVNTEAFF
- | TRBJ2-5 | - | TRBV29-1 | TGCAGCGTTACAGGGTCTACAATTGAGACCCAGTACTTC | CSVTGSTIETQYF
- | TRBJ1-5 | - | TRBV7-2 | TGTGCCAGCAGCACCGAGTGGGGCCCCAATCAGCCCCAGCATTTT | CASSTEWGPNQPQHF
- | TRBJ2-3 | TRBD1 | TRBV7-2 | TGTGCCAGCAGCAAGGGACAGGGAGTCATTTTTGATACGCAGTATTTT | CASSKGQGVIFDTQYF
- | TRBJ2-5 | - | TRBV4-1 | TGCGCCAGCAGCCCTCAAAATAGGCAGACACAAGAGACCCAGTACTTC | CASSPQNRQTQETQYF
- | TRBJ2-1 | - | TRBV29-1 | TGCAGCGTTGCCATGATGGGCTCCAATGAGCAGTTCTTC | CSVAMMGSNEQFF
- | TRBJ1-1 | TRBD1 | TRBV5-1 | TGCGCCAGCAGCAGGACAGGGCGTGAGGACACTGAAGCTTTCTTT | CASSRTGREDTEAFF
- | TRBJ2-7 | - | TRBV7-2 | TGTGCCAGCAGCTTGCTACAGGGTCGCTACGAGCAGTACTTC | CASSLLQGRYEQYF
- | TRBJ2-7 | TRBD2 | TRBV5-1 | TGCGCCAGCAGCCTTAGCGGGAGGGACCCCCGCGAGCAGTACTTC | CASSLSGRDPREQYF
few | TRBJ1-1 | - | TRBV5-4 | TGTGCCAGCAGCCTGGTTCCGGGATCGAACACTGAAGCTTTCTTT | CASSLVPGSNTEAFF
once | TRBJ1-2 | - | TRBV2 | TGTGCCAGCAGTGGGGGGGAACTATATGGCTACACCTTC | CASSGGELYGYTF
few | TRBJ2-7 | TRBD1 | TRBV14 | TGTGCCAGCAGGGCGACAGGGGAAACCTACGAGCAGTACTTC | CASRATGETYEQYF